This T cell receptor beta chain was found in a study of T cell clonality in common variable immunodeficiency. Study results and limitations: In common variable immunodeficiency, TCR beta chains reportedly carried fewer deletions and N-nucleotide insertions. The cause of increased CVID clonality remains unclear without subpopulation sequencing.

Trimming removed 3 bases from V and 7 bases from J, with 10 bases in between. Germline-derived CDR1 and CDR2 are SEHNR and FQNEAQ (reference sequence). The CDR3 is 14 residues long. CVID and control samples used equivalent genomic DNA input. Data came from immunoSEQ multiplex PCR; TCRdb stores just in-frame clones and leaves some out. This record lists tens of thousands of clones, none seen once only, and the top ten clones contain under 4.5%. This clone was detected ten times or more. Antigen: not known. The CDR3 end falls 3 residues outside the read, so it is completed with the germline J gene. The sequencing sample was made of peripheral blood mononuclear cells. The chain couples TRBV7-9 to TRBJ1-6; a possible D gene is TRBD1 (6 bases). This TCR derives from a person between 18 and 75 years old in good health. The CDR3 loop is CASSFTGLNSPLHF. CDR3 DNA, as far as it was read: TGTGCCAGCAGCTTTACAGGGTTAAATTCACCC.